The clone carrying this T cell receptor beta chain was seen only a few times. Its antigen is unidentified. The sample originates from a study of T-cell reconstitution after alpha-beta-depleted transplantation in children. Study-wide points: Alpha-beta T cells present about two months after transplant were reported to originate from several hundred expanded graft clones. TCRbeta diversity was high at day 60 in some patients (a result of surviving recipient T cells and thymic progenitors).

Using unique molecular identifiers, the investigators prepared the TCRbeta library. TCRdb reprocessed the PCR reads via MiXCR and lists one record per CDR3 protein. Of about 97,000 distinct CDR3 sequences in the sample, less than 6% are singletons; the top ten hold more than 5.5%. The length of the CDR3 is 13 residues. Trimming took 4 bases from V and 16 from J; bases not matched to a gene: 10. The germline CDR1 and CDR2 sequences are KGHSY and FQNENV. The TCR was taken from a female patient aged 2-9 years who had a stem cell transplant for Fanconi anemia, so the T cells may come from the graft donor. The gene calls are TRBV16 and TRBJ1-6; TRBD1 agrees at 7 bases. The sample consisted of PBMCs, mostly from graft donor cells, taken 60 days after TCRalphabeta/CD19-depleted stem cell transplant. CDR3 residues: CASSLGQARLLHF. CDR3 DNA sequence: TGTGCCAGCAGCCTCGGACAGGCGCGACTACTCCACTTT.